This T cell receptor (beta chain) was sequenced during a study of identical twins. Overall study results and limits: For out-of-frame alpha sequences shared by twins, low generation probability was in excess. Insertions were fewer in abundant cord blood beta clonotypes, whereas memory repertoires showed none of this pattern.

TCRdb independently ran MiXCR on the 5' RACE reads; one entry per CDR3 protein. The profile shows 1.5 million to 2 million distinct CDR3 sequences, about 30% of them singletons. This clonotype was seen more than once but under ten times. The antigen is not known. The sample taken for sequencing was cord blood. The TCR was taken from a newborn girl in good health.

CDR3 in amino acids: CASSERGEAFF. CDR3 DNA: TGTGCCAGCAGTGAACGGGGTGAAGCTTTCTTT. This chain links TRBV6-1 with TRBJ1-1, with D uncertain. V shed 2 bases and J shed 7 bases, with 5 bases lying between them. The CDR3 is 11 amino acids. Germline V gene data show CDR1 as MNHNS and CDR2 as SASEGT.